A selection of T cell receptor beta chains follows, all from one sample in a study of breast tumors, draining lymph nodes, adjacent tissues. A single record per CDR3 protein comes from TCRdb applying MiXCR to the multiplex PCR reads. The table has approximately 22,000 distinct CDR3 sequences, under 35% seen once. Sequencing input: breast tumor tissue. The source is a female donor with breast cancer. Some clones in this sample may be carry-over from other donors' samples. Both conserved end residues are part of each CDR3. D genes are given only for firm matches. Clone size is not always given. Where it is, it says once, few, many or a class for expanded clones.

clone_size | j_call | d_call | v_call | cdr3_nt | cdr3_aa
few | TRBJ2-7 | TRBD1 | TRBV6-5 | TGTGCCAGCAGTTCAGACTGGAGGACAGGGCGCGAGCAGTACTTC | CASSSDWRTGREQYF
NA | TRBJ2-5 | TRBD1 | TRBV28 | TGTGCCAGCAGTTATGAACAGGGGGCAGGTGAGACCCAGTACTTC | CASSYEQGAGETQYF
NA | TRBJ2-7 | TRBD2 | TRBV20-1 | TGCAGTGCTAGTACTAGCGGCTACGAGCAGTACTTC | CSASTSGYEQYF
NA | TRBJ2-7 | NA | TRBV9 | TGTGCCAGCAGCGTAGGGAGGGAGCAGTACTTC | CASSVGREQYF
NA | TRBJ1-4 | NA | TRBV29-1 | TGCAGCGTTGATGAAGGGGAAAAACTGTTTTTT | CSVDEGEKLFF
many | TRBJ2-3 | TRBD1 | TRBV25-1 | TGTGCCAGCAGTGGACGGACAGGGGTTCCCACAGATACGCAGTATTTT | CASSGRTGVPTDTQYF
many | TRBJ2-1 | TRBD2 | TRBV20-1 | TGCAGTGCTAGAGATAATTTAGGGCTAGCGGGAGTTGAGCAGTTCTTC | CSARDNLGLAGVEQFF
many | TRBJ2-1 | TRBD1 | TRBV20-1 | TGCAGTCCCAAACAGGGGGCCAGGAATGAGCAGTTCTTC | CSPKQGARNEQFF
NA | TRBJ1-6 | NA | TRBV10-2 | TGCGCCAGCAGGGACCCGGTGGGAGGGAATTCACCCCTCCACTTT | CASRDPVGGNSPLHF
NA | TRBJ2-5 | NA | TRBV4-1 | TGCGCCAGCAGCCAAGACCGAGAGACCCAGTACTTC | CASSQDRETQYF
many | TRBJ2-1 | NA | TRBV4-3 | TGCGCCAGCAGCCAAGATAACACCGGGATTATTGTGAATGAGCAGTTCTTC | CASSQDNTGIIVNEQFF
many | TRBJ1-5 | NA | TRBV15 | TGTGCCACCAGCAGAGATAAGTCCCGGGGTAATCAGCCCCAGCATTTT | CATSRDKSRGNQPQHF
NA | TRBJ2-7 | NA | TRBV29-1 | TGCAGCGTTGATGGCGGAGACGAGCAGTACTTC | CSVDGGDEQYF
NA | TRBJ1-6 | NA | TRBV7-9 | TGTGCCAGCAGCTTACAAGAGACCCCATTTTATAATTCACCCCTCCACTTT | CASSLQETPFYNSPLHF
NA | TRBJ2-7 | TRBD1 | TRBV11-3 | TGTGCCAGCAGCTCTAATACCGGGACAGGGCCCTACGAGCAGTACTTC | CASSSNTGTGPYEQYF
NA | TRBJ2-3 | NA | TRBV19 | TGTGCCAGTAATGACGGGGGAAAGGTTGCGCAGTATTTT | CASNDGGKVAQYF
NA | TRBJ2-7 | NA | TRBV9 | TGTGCCAGCAGCGTAGAAGGGGGAGGGGACGACGAGCAGTACTTC | CASSVEGGGDDEQYF
large | TRBJ2-1 | NA | TRBV5-1 | TGCGCCAGCAGCTCGGTGGGTGAGCAGTTCTTC | CASSSVGEQFF
medium-sized | TRBJ1-6 | TRBD1 | TRBV6-5 | TGTGCCAGCAGTCCAACCAGACAGGGTCGGAGCTCCTATAATTCACCCCTCCACTTT | CASSPTRQGRSSYNSPLHF
NA | TRBJ1-4 | TRBD1 | TRBV7-9 | TGTGCCAGCAGCCCGGGACAGGGAACTAATGAAAAACTGTTTTTT | CASSPGQGTNEKLFF
many | TRBJ2-7 | TRBD1 | TRBV5-5 | TGTGCCAGCAGCTTGGAGACAGGGTACGAGCAGTACTTC | CASSLETGYEQYF
few | TRBJ2-1 | TRBD2 | TRBV25-1 | TGTGCCGGCAGCCCAAAACGACTAGCGGGAGAATCCTACAATGAGCAGTTCTTC | CAGSPKRLAGESYNEQFF
many | TRBJ2-3 | NA | TRBV5-1 | TGCGCCAGCAGCTCCGGATGGGGGCGCGGCACAGATACGCAGTATTTT | CASSSGWGRGTDTQYF
many | TRBJ2-7 | TRBD2 | TRBV28 | TGTGCCAGCAGTTCTACCGGGACAGGGACTAGCGGGAGCTCCTACGAGCAGTACTTC | CASSSTGTGTSGSSYEQYF
NA | TRBJ2-5 | TRBD2 | TRBV5-1 | TGCGCCAGCAGCTTGGGGGCTAGCGGGGCACAAGAGACCCAGTACTTC | CASSLGASGAQETQYF
NA | TRBJ2-1 | NA | TRBV12-3/TRBV12-4 | TGTGCCAGCAGTTCATGGATGCGGGATTTTAGTGAGCAGTTCTTC | CASSSWMRDFSEQFF
many | TRBJ1-2 | TRBD1 | TRBV6-6 | TGTGCCAGCAGTTATCCTGGGACAGGGGGGGGCTACACCTTC | CASSYPGTGGGYTF
many | TRBJ1-2 | NA | TRBV4-3 | TGCGCCAGCAGCCAAGATCTACAGGGAGGCTATGGCTACACCTTC | CASSQDLQGGYGYTF
many | TRBJ1-4 | TRBD1 | TRBV7-9 | TGTGCCAGCAGCCTGGGACAGATTAATGAAAAACTGTTTTTT | CASSLGQINEKLFF
NA | TRBJ2-5 | TRBD2 | TRBV20-1 | TGCAGTGCTAGAGACCGACTAGCGGGAGGGCAGACCCAGTACTTC | CSARDRLAGGQTQYF
NA | TRBJ1-3 | NA | TRBV28 | TGTGCCAGCAGTTTCGGGGGGGCTGGAAACACCATATATTTT | CASSFGGAGNTIYF
many | TRBJ2-3 | NA | TRBV20-1 | TGCAGTGCTAGAAGGATGGCGGGGTTCACAGATACGCAGTATTTT | CSARRMAGFTDTQYF
many | TRBJ2-2 | NA | TRBV12-3/TRBV12-4 | TGTGCCAGCAGTTTTTATCTAGTGTCTGTCACCGGGGAGCTGTTTTTT | CASSFYLVSVTGELFF